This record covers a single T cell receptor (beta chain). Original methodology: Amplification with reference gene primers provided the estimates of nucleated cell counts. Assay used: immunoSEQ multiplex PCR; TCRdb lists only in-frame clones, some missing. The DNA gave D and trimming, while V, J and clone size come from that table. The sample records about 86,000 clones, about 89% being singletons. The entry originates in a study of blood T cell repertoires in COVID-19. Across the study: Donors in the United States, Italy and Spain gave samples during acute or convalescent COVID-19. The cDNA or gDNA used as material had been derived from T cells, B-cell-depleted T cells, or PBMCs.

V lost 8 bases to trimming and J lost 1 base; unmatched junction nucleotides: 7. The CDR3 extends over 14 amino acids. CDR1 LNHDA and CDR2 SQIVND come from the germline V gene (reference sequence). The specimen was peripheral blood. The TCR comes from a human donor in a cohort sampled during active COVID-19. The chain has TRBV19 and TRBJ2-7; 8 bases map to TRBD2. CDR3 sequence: CASSAAGASYEQYF. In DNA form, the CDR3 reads TGTGCCAGTTCCGCAGCGGGAGCGTCCTACGAGCAGTACTTC.